Shown below are 5 T cell receptor beta chains from a single sample sequenced in a study of blood T cell repertoires in COVID-19. Some clones are missing from TCRdb's copy, which holds only in-frame ones; the method was immunoSEQ multiplex PCR. The repertoire holds 170,000 or so clones, around nine tenths seen once, with under 0.7% in the top ten. The sequenced sample consisted of peripheral blood. These receptors originate from a man in his 60s with COVID-19, enrolled during active disease.

The chain combines TRBV19 with TRBJ2-1, with D possibly matching TRBD2 (6 bases). CDR1 LNHDA and CDR2 SQIVND come from the germline V gene (reference sequence). V was clipped by 7 bases and J by 10 bases, with 20 bases between them. The CDR3 spans 14 residues. This CDR3 is CASKFGGRLEEQFF. CDR3 in DNA: TGTGCCAGTAAATTCGGGGGACGGCTGGAGGAGCAGTTCTTC.

This chain links TRBV6-5 with TRBJ2-6, with 9 bases identical to TRBD2. V shed 8 bases, J shed 1 base, and the junction held 3 bases outside the gene matches. This CDR3 has 15 amino acids. The V gene's germline CDR1 is MNHEY and CDR2 SVGAGI. This chain's CDR3 is CASAGGRSGANVLTF. The CDR3 DNA sequence: TGTGCCAGCGCGGGGGGGCGTTCTGGGGCCAACGTCCTGACTTTC.

This chain links TRBV10-3 with TRBJ1-1; D remains unclear. Germline V lookup: CDR1 ENHRY, CDR2 SYGVKD. V was clipped by 10 bases and J by 3 bases, with 15 bases between them. This CDR3 is built from 13 residues. CDR3 protein: CATQKEEDTEAFF. Here the CDR3 DNA reads TGTGCCACGCAGAAGGAGGAAGACACTGAAGCTTTCTTT.

The rearrangement links TRBV4-3 to TRBJ2-3; no firm D call. The CDR3 covers 16 residues. Per the germline V gene, CDR1 is LGHNA and CDR2 is YSLEER. Trimming left V 1 base short and J 6 bases short, with 17 bases between. CDR3 sequence reads: CASSQGQSNGGDTQYF. CDR3 coding DNA: TGCGCCAGCAGCCAAGGCCAGAGTAACGGCGGCGATACGCAGTATTTT.

The CDR3: CASSFSGTDTQYF. DNA of the CDR3: TGTGCCAGCAGCTTTTCGGGCACAGATACGCAGTATTTT. V gene TRBV12-1 combines with J gene TRBJ2-3; no check of the table's D call, TRBD2, against the DNA was made. TRBV12-1 is deemed a pseudogene. The CDR3 covers 13 residues.